Listed below are T cell receptor beta chains from one sample, sequenced in a study of shared clonotypes between healthy human individuals. TCRdb's copy holds only in-frame clones and misses some; the assay was immunoSEQ multiplex PCR. The table has fewer than 850,000 clones, roughly 87% seen once. What was sequenced was memory CD8+ T cells from PBMCs. These receptors originate from a man between 18 and 35 years old in good health. Some clones in this sample may be carry-over from other donors' samples. CDR3s include the opening cysteine and the closing phenylalanine or tryptophan. The D gene is left open where the match is weak. Size is stated for part of the rows, as once, few or many counts, or as a class when the clone is expanded.

j_call v_call d_call clone_size cdr3_aa cdr3_nt
TRBJ2-5 TRBV10-3 . . CAIRPGGSHQETQYF TGTGCCATCAGGCCTGGTGGGAGCCATCAAGAGACCCAGTACTTC
TRBJ1-2 TRBV7-9 . . CASSLGYENGYTF TGTGCCAGCAGCTTAGGCTACGAGAATGGCTACACCTTC
TRBJ2-3 TRBV12-5 . . CASGPSTDTQYF TGTGCTAGTGGTCCATCCACAGATACGCAGTATTTT
TRBJ2-1 TRBV7-9 TRBD1 few CASTLPDRPVNEQFF TGTGCCAGCACTCTCCCGGACAGGCCAGTCAATGAGCAGTTCTTC
TRBJ2-3 TRBV6-6 . . CASSYSGPELADTQYF TGTGCCAGCAGTTACTCGGGGCCGGAACTGGCGGATACGCAGTATTTT
TRBJ1-1 TRBV25-1 . few CASSLIRGTEAFF TGTGCCAGCTCTCTAATCAGGGGCACTGAAGCTTTCTTT
TRBJ2-5 TRBV13 . . CASSFMTGPQETQYF TGTGCCAGCAGCTTTATGACAGGCCCCCAAGAGACCCAGTACTTC
TRBJ2-7 TRBV9 TRBD1 . CASSVSVDRVYEQYF TGTGCCAGCAGCGTTTCGGTGGACAGGGTATACGAGCAGTACTTC
TRBJ2-3 TRBV6-6 TRBD2 . CASSILAGVYDTQYF TGTGCCAGCAGTATACTAGCGGGAGTATACGATACGCAGTATTTT
TRBJ1-3 TRBV6-1 TRBD1 . CASSARTGTSGNTIYF TGTGCCAGCAGTGCAAGGACAGGTACCTCTGGAAACACCATATATTTT
TRBJ2-5 TRBV7-9 TRBD1 . CASSFPDRVGQETQYF TGTGCCAGCAGCTTCCCGGACAGGGTTGGCCAAGAGACCCAGTACTTC
TRBJ2-5 TRBV7-2 . . CASSSRRRQETQYF TGTGCCAGCAGCTCACGTCGGAGACAAGAGACCCAGTACTTC
TRBJ2-3 TRBV5-6 . once CASSLVLVTDTQYF TGTGCCAGCAGCTTGGTTCTAGTCACAGATACGCAGTATTTT
TRBJ2-1 TRBV28 . . CASSLATAGVAAYNEQFF TGTGCCAGCAGCCTCGCTACAGCCGGGGTAGCGGCCTACAATGAGCAGTTCTTC
TRBJ1-3 TRBV11-2 TRBD1 . CASSFSYGEGAGNTIYF TGTGCCAGCAGCTTTTCTTATGGAGAGGGGGCCGGAAACACCATATATTTT
TRBJ2-7 TRBV6-5 TRBD1 . CASSPTGTGNYEQYF TGTGCCAGCAGCCCTACCGGGACAGGGAACTACGAGCAGTACTTC
TRBJ2-3 TRBV27 . few CASSSSPPGLTDTQYF TGTGCCAGCAGTTCCAGCCCCCCGGGCCTCACAGATACGCAGTATTTT
TRBJ2-3 TRBV11-3 TRBD2 . CASSMGLADTDTQYF TGTGCCAGCAGCATGGGACTAGCGGACACAGATACGCAGTATTTT
TRBJ2-7 TRBV29-1 TRBD2 few CSVEGLAGEFSYEQYF TGCAGCGTTGAAGGACTAGCGGGAGAATTCTCCTACGAGCAGTACTTC
TRBJ2-3 TRBV20-1 . . CSAKVGDTQYF TGCAGTGCTAAAGTGGGAGATACGCAGTATTTT
TRBJ1-3 TRBV25-1 . . CASSEYPGGNTIYF TGTGCCAGCAGTGAATATCCAGGGGGAAACACCATATATTTT
TRBJ2-2 TRBV4-1 . . CASSQGGANQPYGELFF TGCGCCAGCAGCCAAGGGGGGGCCAACCAACCGTACGGGGAGCTGTTTTTT
TRBJ2-7 TRBV28 TRBD2 . CASRPGLAGVSYEQYF TGTGCCAGCAGGCCCGGACTAGCGGGAGTAAGTTACGAGCAGTACTTC
TRBJ2-1 TRBV11-2 TRBD2 . CASSLGLAGGHEQFF TGTGCCAGCAGCTTAGGCCTAGCGGGAGGTCATGAGCAGTTCTTC
TRBJ2-7 TRBV6-1 . . CASSVGSSYEQYF TGTGCCAGCAGTGTTGGAAGCTCCTACGAGCAGTACTTC
TRBJ2-2 TRBV7-9 . . CASSGQTGPGSPGELFF TGTGCCAGCAGCGGGCAGACAGGACCTGGCTCACCCGGGGAGCTGTTTTTT
TRBJ2-7 TRBV27 . . CASSYRPRPNYEQYF TGTGCCAGCAGTTATAGACCCAGACCCAACTACGAGCAGTACTTC
TRBJ2-7 TRBV5-8 . . CASSLGGRNYEQYF TGTGCCAGCAGCTTGGGGGGACGGAACTACGAGCAGTACTTC
TRBJ2-7 TRBV11-2 . . CASSLRPGVLSEQYF TGTGCCAGCAGCTTACGCCCAGGGGTCCTCTCCGAGCAGTACTTC
TRBJ1-2 TRBV6-5 . once CATCPFQGPYGYTF TGTGCCACCTGCCCCTTCCAGGGTCCCTATGGCTACACCTTC
TRBJ1-5 TRBV6-5 TRBD1 . CASSPYRGGNQPQHF TGTGCCAGCAGTCCTTACAGGGGGGGCAATCAGCCCCAGCATTTT
TRBJ2-3 TRBV27 TRBD1 . CASSLLPGQGTSGDTQYF TGTGCCAGCAGTTTGCTACCGGGACAGGGGACTTCGGGAGATACGCAGTATTTT
TRBJ2-5 TRBV4-2 . . CASSQGGPKGWETQYF TGTGCCAGCAGCCAAGGGGGCCCTAAGGGGTGGGAGACCCAGTACTTC
TRBJ2-3 TRBV13 TRBD2 . CASSFRDYFSTDTQYF TGTGCCAGCAGCTTCCGGGACTACTTCAGCACAGATACGCAGTATTTT
TRBJ2-1 TRBV6-4 TRBD1 . CASSDRVTGGWNEQFF TGTGCCAGCAGTGACAGGGTGACAGGGGGTTGGAATGAGCAGTTCTTC